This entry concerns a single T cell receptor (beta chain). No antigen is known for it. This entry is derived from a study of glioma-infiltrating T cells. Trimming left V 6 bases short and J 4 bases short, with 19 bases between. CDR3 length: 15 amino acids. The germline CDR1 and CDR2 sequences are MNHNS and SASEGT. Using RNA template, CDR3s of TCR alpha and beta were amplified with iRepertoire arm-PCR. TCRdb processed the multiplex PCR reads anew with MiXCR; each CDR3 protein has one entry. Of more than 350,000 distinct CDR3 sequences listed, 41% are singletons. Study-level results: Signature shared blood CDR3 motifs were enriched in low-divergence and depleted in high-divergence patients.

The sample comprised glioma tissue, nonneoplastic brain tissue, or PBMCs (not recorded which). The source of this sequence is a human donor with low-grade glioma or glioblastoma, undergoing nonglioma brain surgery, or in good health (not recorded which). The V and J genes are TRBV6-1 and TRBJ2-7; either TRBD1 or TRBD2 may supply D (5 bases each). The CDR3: CASSDEFSGLYEQYF. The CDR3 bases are TGTGCCAGCAGCGACGAATTCTCGGGGCTGTACGAGCAGTACTTC.